The clone carrying this T cell receptor (beta chain) was seen only a few times. In germline, CDR1 is LGHNA, CDR2 YSLEER. This CDR3 has 13 residues. J was trimmed by 7 bases and V by 3 bases; bases with no gene match: 2. The data were taken from a study of blood T cell repertoires in COVID-19. Overall study: Samples came from the United States, Italy and Spain, spanning acute and convalescent COVID-19. T cells, B-cell-depleted T cells, or PBMCs supplied cDNA or gDNA.

How the authors handled the data: Using reference gene primer amplification, nucleated cell counts were estimated. Produced via immunoSEQ multiplex PCR; TCRdb's table is partial and in-frame only. The V and J calls and clone size come from that table; D and trimming were worked out from the DNA. The sample yields 200,000 or so clones, less than 90% seen once. The material sequenced was peripheral blood. The rearrangement uses TRBV4-3 and TRBJ2-1; 8 bases align to TRBD2. The source is a man aged 65-85 years with active or convalescent COVID-19. The CDR3: CASSQGTRNEQFF. Written as DNA, the CDR3 is TGCGCCAGCAGCCAGGGGACTAGGAATGAGCAGTTCTTC.